This note documents a single T cell receptor (beta chain) sequence. The sample is drawn from a study of cytomegalovirus exposure and HLA in healthy donors. Data came from immunoSEQ multiplex PCR; TCRdb stores just in-frame clones and leaves some out. This sample yields approximately 300,000 clones, of which 86% are seen a single time; approximately 0.84% belongs to the top ten. The CDR3 is 15 amino acids. The chain links TRBV21-1 to TRBJ2-7; TRBD2 reflects the table's D call only, with no check against the DNA. TRBV21-1 is recorded as a pseudogene. The sequence was collected from a woman aged 18-29 years in good health and CMV-seronegative. Sequenced input: PBMCs. Here the CDR3 reads CASSKGQRAYYEQYF. The CDR3 coding sequence is TGTGCCAGCAGCAAAGGTCAGCGAGCCTACTACGAGCAGTACTTC.